This T cell receptor beta chain was captured by sequencing in a study of PD-1 blockade in classical Hodgkin lymphoma. This clone was seen only a few times. What it binds is not known. This CDR3 region has 14 residues. The J segment lost 4 bases and the V segment lost 4 bases, leaving 4 bases of the junction unmatched. Germline V gene data show CDR1 as KGHSH and CDR2 as LQKENI. Study observations and caveats: Lower baseline TCR diversity was reported for newly diagnosed patients than for healthy donors. TCR diversity rose significantly by C4D1 in CD4+ but not CD8+ cells.

Sequencing used immunoSEQ multiplex PCR; TCRdb keeps in-frame clones, though not all of them. The table has roughly 20,000 clones, around 74% seen once. Described time point: cycle 4 day 1 (C4D1), after less than 7 weeks of nivolumab. Each of the patients experienced relapse following autologous stem cell transplantation, and their brentuximab vedotin exposure differed. Purification of CD4+ T cells from thawed PBMCs was achieved by magnetic negative selection. The source is a human donor with classical Hodgkin lymphoma. The chain employs TRBV18 and TRBJ1-2, with 9 bases matching TRBD1. The specimen was CD4+ T cells from blood, collected before the fourth cycle of nivolumab. CDR3 nucleotides: TGTGCCAGCTCACGATTACAGGGGGCCTATGGCTACACCTTC. It encodes CASSRLQGAYGYTF.